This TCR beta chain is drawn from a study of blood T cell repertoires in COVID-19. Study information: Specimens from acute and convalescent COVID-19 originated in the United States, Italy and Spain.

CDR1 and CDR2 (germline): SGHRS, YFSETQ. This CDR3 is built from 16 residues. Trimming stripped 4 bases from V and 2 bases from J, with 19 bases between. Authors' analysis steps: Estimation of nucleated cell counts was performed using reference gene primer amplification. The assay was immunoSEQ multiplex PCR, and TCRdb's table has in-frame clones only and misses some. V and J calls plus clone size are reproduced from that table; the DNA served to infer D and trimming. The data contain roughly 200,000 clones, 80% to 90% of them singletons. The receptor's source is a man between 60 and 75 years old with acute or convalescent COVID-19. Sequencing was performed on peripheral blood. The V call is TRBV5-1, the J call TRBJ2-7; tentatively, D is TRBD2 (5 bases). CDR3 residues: CASSPGTTEKAYEQYF. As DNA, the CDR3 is TGCGCCAGCAGCCCGGGAACCACGGAGAAAGCCTACGAGCAGTACTTC.